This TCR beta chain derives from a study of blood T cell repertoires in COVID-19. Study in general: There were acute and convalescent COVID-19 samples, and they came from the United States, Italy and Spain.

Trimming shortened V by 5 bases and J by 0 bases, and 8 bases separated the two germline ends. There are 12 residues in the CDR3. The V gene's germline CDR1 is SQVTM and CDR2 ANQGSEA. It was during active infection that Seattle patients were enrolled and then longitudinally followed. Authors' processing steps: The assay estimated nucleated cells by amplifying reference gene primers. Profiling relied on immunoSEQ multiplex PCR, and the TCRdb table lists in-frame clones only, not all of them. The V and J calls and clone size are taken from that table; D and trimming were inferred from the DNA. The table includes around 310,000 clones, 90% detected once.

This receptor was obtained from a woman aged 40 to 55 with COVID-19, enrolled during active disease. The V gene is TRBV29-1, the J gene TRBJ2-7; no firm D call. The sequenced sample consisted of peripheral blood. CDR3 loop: CSVKTPSYEQYF. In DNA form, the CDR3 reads TGCAGCGTTAAGACACCCTCCTACGAGCAGTACTTC.